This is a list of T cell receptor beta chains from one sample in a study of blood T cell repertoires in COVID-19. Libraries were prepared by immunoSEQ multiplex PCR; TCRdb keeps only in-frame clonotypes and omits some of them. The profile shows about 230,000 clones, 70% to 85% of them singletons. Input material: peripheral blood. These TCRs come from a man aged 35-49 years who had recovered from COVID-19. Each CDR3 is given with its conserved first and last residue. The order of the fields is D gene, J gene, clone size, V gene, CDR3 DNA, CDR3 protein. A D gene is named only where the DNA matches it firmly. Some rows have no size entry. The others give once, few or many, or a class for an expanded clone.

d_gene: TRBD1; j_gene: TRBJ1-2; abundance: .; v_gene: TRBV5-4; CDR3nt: TGTGCCAGCAGCCTCTTTTCGGACAGGGCGTCCTATGGCTACACCTTC; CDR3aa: CASSLFSDRASYGYTF
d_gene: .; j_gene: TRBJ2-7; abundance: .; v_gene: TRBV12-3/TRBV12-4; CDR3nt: TGTGCCAGCAGCCCCGCAGGGGCCGCGCAGTACTTC; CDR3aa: CASSPAGAAQYF
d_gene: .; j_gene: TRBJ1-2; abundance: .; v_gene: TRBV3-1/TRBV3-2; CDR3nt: TGTGCCAGCAGCCAAAGGGACTCGGGGAGCAACTATGGCTACACCTTC; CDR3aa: CASSQRDSGSNYGYTF
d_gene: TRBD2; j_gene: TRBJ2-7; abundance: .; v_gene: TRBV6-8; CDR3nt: TGTGCCAGCAGTTACGGGGTGGGGACTAGCGGGGGTACCTACGAGCAGTACTTC; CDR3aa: CASSYGVGTSGGTYEQYF
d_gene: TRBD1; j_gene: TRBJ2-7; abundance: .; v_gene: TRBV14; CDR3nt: TGTGCCAGCAGCCAAGTAGGGACAGGGGTAAGCGAGCAGTACTTC; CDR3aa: CASSQVGTGVSEQYF
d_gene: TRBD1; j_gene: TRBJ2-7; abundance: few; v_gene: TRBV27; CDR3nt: TGTGCCAGCAGTTTTCTCGCCGGGACAGGGGGCGCAGAGCAGTACTTC; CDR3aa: CASSFLAGTGGAEQYF
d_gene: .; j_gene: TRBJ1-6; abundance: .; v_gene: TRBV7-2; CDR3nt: TGTGCCAGCAGCTTAGCACATCAGACTCCACCCCTCCACTTT; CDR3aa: CASSLAHQTPPLHF
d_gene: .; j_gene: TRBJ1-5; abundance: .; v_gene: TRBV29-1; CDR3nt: TGCAGCGTTGGAGGGGGGGATGGACAGCCCCAGCATTTT; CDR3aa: CSVGGGDGQPQHF
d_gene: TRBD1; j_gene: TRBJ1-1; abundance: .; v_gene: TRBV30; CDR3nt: TGTGCCTGGAGTGTCGGGACAGTGAACACTGAAGCTTTCTTT; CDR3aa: CAWSVGTVNTEAFF
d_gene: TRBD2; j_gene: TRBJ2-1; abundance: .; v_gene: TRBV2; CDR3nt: TGTGCCAGCAGCCCCTTGACTAGCCCCTTCTACAATGAGCAGTTCTTC; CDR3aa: CASSPLTSPFYNEQFF
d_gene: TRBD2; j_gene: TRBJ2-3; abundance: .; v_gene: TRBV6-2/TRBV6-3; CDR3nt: TGTGCCAGCAGTTACTCAGCCGGGACTAGCAGCACAGATACGCAGTATTTT; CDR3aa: CASSYSAGTSSTDTQYF
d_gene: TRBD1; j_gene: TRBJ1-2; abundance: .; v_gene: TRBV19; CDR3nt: TGTGCCAGTAGTAGTCAATTTACAGGGGGAGGCGGCTACACCTTC; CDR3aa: CASSSQFTGGGGYTF
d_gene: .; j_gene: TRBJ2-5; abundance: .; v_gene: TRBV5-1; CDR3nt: TGCGCCAGCAGCTACATCCCAGGAGCGGAAAACCAAGAGACCCAGTACTTC; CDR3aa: CASSYIPGAENQETQYF
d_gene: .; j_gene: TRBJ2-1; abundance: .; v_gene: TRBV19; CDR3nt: TGTGCCAGTAGTCCCATAGAAACCTCCTACAATGAGCAGTTCTTC; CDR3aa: CASSPIETSYNEQFF
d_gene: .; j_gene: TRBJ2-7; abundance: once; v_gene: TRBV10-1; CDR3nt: TGCGCCAGCAGTGCTGGGACTGAGCCCTACGAGCTGGACTTC; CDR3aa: CASSAGTEPYELDF
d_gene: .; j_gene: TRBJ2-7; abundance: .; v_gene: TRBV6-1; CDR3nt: TGTGCCAGCAGTGAAACCGGGCGGGGCCCCACCTACGAGCAGTACTTC; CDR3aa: CASSETGRGPTYEQYF
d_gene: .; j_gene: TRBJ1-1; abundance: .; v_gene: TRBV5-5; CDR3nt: TGTGCCAGCAGCTTGGCCAGGAACACTGAAGCTTTCTTT; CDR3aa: CASSLARNTEAFF
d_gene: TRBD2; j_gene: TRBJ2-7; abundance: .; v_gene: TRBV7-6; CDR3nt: TGTGCCAGCAGCTTGGAACTAGCGACCGCCTACGAGCAGTACTTC; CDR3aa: CASSLELATAYEQYF
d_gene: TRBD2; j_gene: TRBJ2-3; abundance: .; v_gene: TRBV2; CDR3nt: TGTGCCAGCATGTGGACTAGCGACACAGATACGCAGTATTTT; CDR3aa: CASMWTSDTDTQYF
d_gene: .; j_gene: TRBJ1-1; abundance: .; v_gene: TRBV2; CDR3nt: TGTGCCAGCAGACGGGACACCAACACTGAAGCTTTCTTT; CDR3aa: CASRRDTNTEAFF
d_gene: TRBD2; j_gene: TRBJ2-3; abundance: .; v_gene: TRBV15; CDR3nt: TGTGCCACCAGCAGAGGGACTAGCCCAGATACGCAGTATTTT; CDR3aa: CATSRGTSPDTQYF
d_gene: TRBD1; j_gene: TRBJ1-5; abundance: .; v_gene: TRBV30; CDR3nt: TGTGCCTGGAGCCTGACAGGGTTACAGCCCCAGCATTTT; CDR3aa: CAWSLTGLQPQHF
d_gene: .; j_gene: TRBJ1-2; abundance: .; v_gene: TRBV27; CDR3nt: TGTGCCAGCAAATCCGGGGTCGGAGGGTATGGCTACACCTTC; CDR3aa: CASKSGVGGYGYTF
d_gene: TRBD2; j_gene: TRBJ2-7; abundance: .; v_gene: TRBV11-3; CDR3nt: TGTGCCAGCAGCGGCAGCGCGAGGGAGGGAAGCTACGAGCAGTACTTC; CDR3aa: CASSGSAREGSYEQYF
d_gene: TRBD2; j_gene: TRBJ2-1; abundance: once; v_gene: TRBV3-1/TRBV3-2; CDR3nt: TGTGCCAGCAGCCCTCGTCCCAGACTAGCGCCTGAGCAGTTCTTC; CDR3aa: CASSPRPRLAPEQFF
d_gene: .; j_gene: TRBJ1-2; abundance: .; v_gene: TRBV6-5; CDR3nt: TGTGCCAGCACTAACTTGCCGGGAAGGGACTATGGCTACACCTTC; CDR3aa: CASTNLPGRDYGYTF
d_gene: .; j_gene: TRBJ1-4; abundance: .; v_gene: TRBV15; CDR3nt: TGTGCCACCAGCAGAGATTCACGGGATTTTGCTAATGAAAAACTGTTTTTT; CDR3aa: CATSRDSRDFANEKLFF
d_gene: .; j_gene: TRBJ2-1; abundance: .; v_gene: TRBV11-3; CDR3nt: TGTGCCAGCAGCTTATCAGGGCGGAATCGGGATGAGCAGTTCTTC; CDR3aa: CASSLSGRNRDEQFF
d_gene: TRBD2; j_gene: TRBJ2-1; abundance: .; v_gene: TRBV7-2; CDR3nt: TGTGCCAGCAGCCGCGACGGTGGGGGGGGTTACAATGAGCAGTTCTTC; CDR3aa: CASSRDGGGGYNEQFF
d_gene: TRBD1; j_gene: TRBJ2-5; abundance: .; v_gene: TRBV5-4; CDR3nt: TGTGCCAGCAGCTTGGGTCCGGGACAGGGTGGAGAGACCCAGTACTTC; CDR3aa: CASSLGPGQGGETQYF
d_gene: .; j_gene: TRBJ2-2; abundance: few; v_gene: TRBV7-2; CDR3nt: TGTGCCAGCAGCTTAGTACAGCACACCGGGGAGCTGTTTTTT; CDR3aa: CASSLVQHTGELFF
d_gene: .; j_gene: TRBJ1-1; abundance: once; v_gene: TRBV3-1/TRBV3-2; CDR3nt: TGTGCCAGCAGCCTGAGAGGACAGTACAGCACTGAAGCTTTCTTT; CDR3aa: CASSLRGQYSTEAFF
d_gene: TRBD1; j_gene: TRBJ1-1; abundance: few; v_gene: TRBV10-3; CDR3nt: TGTGCCACCGGGACAGGGTTAACTGAAGCTTTCTTT; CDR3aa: CATGTGLTEAFF
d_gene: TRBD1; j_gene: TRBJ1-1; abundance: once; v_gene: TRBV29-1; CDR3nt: TGCAGCGCCGACTCCGGGACAGGCACTGAAGCTTTCTTT; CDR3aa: CSADSGTGTEAFF
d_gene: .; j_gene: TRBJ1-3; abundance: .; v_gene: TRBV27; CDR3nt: TGTGCCAGCAGTAACGACGGGAACTCTGGAAACACCATATATTTT; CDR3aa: CASSNDGNSGNTIYF
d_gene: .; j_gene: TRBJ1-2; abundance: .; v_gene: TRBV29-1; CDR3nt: TGCAGCGTTGGAGGTTCTGACGGCTACACCTTC; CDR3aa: CSVGGSDGYTF
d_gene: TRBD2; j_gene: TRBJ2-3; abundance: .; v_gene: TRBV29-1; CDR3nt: TGCAGCGTTGAAGTCGCCAGCGGGGGGCCCGGTACGCAGTATTTT; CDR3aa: CSVEVASGGPGTQYF
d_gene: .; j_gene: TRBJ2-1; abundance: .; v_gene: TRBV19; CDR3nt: TGTGCCAGTAGTATAGATCAGGAGGTGGCCACATACAATGAGCAGTTCTTC; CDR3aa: CASSIDQEVATYNEQFF
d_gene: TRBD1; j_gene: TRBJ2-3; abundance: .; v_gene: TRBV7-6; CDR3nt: TGTGCCAGCAGCTTTGGACAGGGGGTTTTTGATACGCAGTATTTT; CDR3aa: CASSFGQGVFDTQYF
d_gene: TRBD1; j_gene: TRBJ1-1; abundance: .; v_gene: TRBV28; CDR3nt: TGTGCCAGCAGTTTAGGGGAAGGGGGCAGGACTGAAGCTTTCTTT; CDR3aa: CASSLGEGGRTEAFF
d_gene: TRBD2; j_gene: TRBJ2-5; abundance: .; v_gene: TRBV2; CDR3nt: TGTGCCACCTCTTACTTGCTAGCGGGAGGTGAGACCCAGTACTTC; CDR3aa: CATSYLLAGGETQYF
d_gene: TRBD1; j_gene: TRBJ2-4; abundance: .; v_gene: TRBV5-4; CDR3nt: TGTGCCAGCAGCAACCTCGGACAGGCCCGACTGCAGTACTTC; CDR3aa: CASSNLGQARLQYF
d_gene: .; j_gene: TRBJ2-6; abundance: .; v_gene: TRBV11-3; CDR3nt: TGTGCCAGCAGCTTAGGCAGGGGCCGGATTGCTGGGGCCAACGTCCTGACTTTC; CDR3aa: CASSLGRGRIAGANVLTF
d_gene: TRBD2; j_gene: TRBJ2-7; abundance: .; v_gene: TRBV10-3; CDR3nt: TGTGCCATCAGTGAGGGGACTAGCGGGGCATACGAGCAGTACTTC; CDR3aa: CAISEGTSGAYEQYF
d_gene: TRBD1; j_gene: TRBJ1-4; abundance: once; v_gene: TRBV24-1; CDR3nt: TGTGCCACCAGTGATTCCGGGACAGGGGTCGGGGGTTTGTTTTTT; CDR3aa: CATSDSGTGVGGLFF
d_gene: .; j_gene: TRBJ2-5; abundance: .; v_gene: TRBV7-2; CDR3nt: TGTGCCAGCAGCCCCCGGAGGGGCCAGGAGACCCAGTACTTC; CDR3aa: CASSPRRGQETQYF
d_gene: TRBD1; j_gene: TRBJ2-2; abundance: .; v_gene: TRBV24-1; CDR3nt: TGTGCCACCAGTGTCGCAGGGGGCAACGGGGAGCTGTTTTTT; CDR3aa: CATSVAGGNGELFF
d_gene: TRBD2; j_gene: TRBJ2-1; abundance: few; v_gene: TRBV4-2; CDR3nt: TGTGCCAGCAGCCGATCTGGACTAGCGGGGGCGAGCTCCTACAATGAGCAGTTCTTC; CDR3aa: CASSRSGLAGASSYNEQFF
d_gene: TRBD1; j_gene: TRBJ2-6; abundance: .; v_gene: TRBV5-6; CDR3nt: TGTGCCAGCAGCTCGTCGCTGGGGACAGGTCTCGGCGGGGCCAACGTCCTGACTTTC; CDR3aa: CASSSSLGTGLGGANVLTF
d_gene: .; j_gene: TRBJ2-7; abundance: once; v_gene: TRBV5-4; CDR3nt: TGTGCCAGCAGCCCAACCGGGACTCCGACTTATTACGAGCAGTACTTC; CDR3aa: CASSPTGTPTYYEQYF
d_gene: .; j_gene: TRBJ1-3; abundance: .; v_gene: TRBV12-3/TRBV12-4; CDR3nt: TGTGCCAGCGACACCAGGACTGGAAACACCATATATTTT; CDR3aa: CASDTRTGNTIYF
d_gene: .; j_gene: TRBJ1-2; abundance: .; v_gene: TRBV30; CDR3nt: TGTGCCTCCCAAGTGCGGGGGACCTATGGCTACACCTTC; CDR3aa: CASQVRGTYGYTF
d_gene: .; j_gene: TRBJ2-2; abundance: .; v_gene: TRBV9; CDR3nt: TGTGCCAGCAGCGGACTAAAAACGAACACCGGGGAGCTGTTTTTT; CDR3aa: CASSGLKTNTGELFF
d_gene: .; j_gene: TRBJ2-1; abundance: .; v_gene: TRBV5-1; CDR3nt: TGCGCCAGCAAGCTGGGAGCCAATGAGCAGTTCTTC; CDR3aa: CASKLGANEQFF
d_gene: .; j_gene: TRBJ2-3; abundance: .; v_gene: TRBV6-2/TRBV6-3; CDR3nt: TGTGCCAGCAGTTACTCGATCGATCCGACAATTCCATGGACTCGCACAGATACGCAGTATTTT; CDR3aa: CASSYSIDPTIPWTRTDTQYF